A selection of T cell receptor beta chains follows, all from one sample in a study of cytomegalovirus exposure and HLA in healthy donors. Repertoires were generated with immunoSEQ multiplex PCR, while TCRdb's copy carries only in-frame clones and drops some. The sample includes 80,000 or so clones, less than 75% of them seen just once. Sequencing was done on a sample of PBMCs. The receptors shown here come from a man aged 30 to 45 in good health and CMV-seropositive. Both conserved end residues are part of each CDR3. D genes are given only for firm matches. Where a row states a size, it is once, few, many or the class of an expanded clone; other rows omit it.

clone_size,v_call,d_call,cdr3_length,j_call,cdr3_aa,cdr3_nt
NA,TRBV7-2,TRBD1,13,TRBJ2-1,CASSLVWDSEQFF,TGTGCCAGCAGCCTCGTGTGGGACAGTGAGCAGTTCTTC
NA,TRBV29-1,NA,14,TRBJ1-1,CSVEGGVMNTEAFF,TGCAGCGTTGAAGGCGGGGTGATGAACACTGAAGCTTTCTTT
NA,TRBV5-3,TRBD1,15,TRBJ2-7,CARSEGQTSSYEQYF,TGTGCCAGAAGCGAGGGACAGACGAGCTCCTACGAGCAGTACTTC
NA,TRBV7-6,TRBD2,17,TRBJ2-2,CASSLGAGGPGTGELFF,TGTGCCAGCAGCTTGGGTGCGGGGGGGCCCGGCACCGGGGAGCTGTTTTTT
NA,TRBV7-7,NA,15,TRBJ2-7,CASSSGPDSTYEQYF,TGTGCTAGCAGCTCAGGACCAGACAGCACCTACGAGCAGTACTTC
NA,TRBV9,NA,15,TRBJ1-6,CASSVGAKLFSPLHF,TGTGCCAGCAGCGTAGGGGCAAAGCTCTTCTCACCCCTCCACTTT
few,TRBV6-5,TRBD2,13,TRBJ2-3,CASRDYFTDTQYF,TGTGCCAGCCGGGACTACTTCACAGATACGCAGTATTTT
NA,TRBV2,NA,15,TRBJ1-1,CASSEAILRNTEAFF,TGTGCCAGCAGTGAAGCTATCCTAAGGAACACTGAAGCTTTCTTT
NA,TRBV5-1,TRBD2,15,TRBJ2-7,CASRDHGLAGDEQYF,TGCGCCAGCAGGGATCACGGACTAGCGGGGGACGAGCAGTACTTC
NA,TRBV4-1,NA,14,TRBJ1-5,CASSDTGRNQPQHF,TGCGCCAGCAGCGATACAGGGCGGAACCAGCCCCAGCATTTT
NA,TRBV10-1,TRBD1,16,TRBJ2-3,CASSESGTGLTDTQYF,TGCGCCAGCAGTGAGTCGGGGACAGGGCTTACAGATACGCAGTATTTT
NA,TRBV28,TRBD1,13,TRBJ1-2,CASRGDRVYGYTF,TGTGCCAGCAGGGGGGACAGGGTTTATGGCTACACCTTC
few,TRBV29-1,NA,15,TRBJ1-2,CSVVRGIGTIDGYTF,TGCAGCGTTGTTCGGGGTATAGGGACAATCGATGGCTACACCTTC
NA,TRBV19,NA,17,TRBJ2-6,CASLRGTTIRGANVLTF,TGTGCCAGTTTGCGCGGGACCACCATCCGTGGGGCCAACGTCCTGACTTTC
few,TRBV6-1,TRBD1,13,TRBJ1-2,CASRSTGGRGYTF,TGTGCCAGCAGATCAACAGGGGGCCGGGGCTACACCTTC
NA,TRBV2,NA,13,TRBJ2-7,CASRPQGTYEQYF,TGTGCCAGCAGGCCTCAGGGTACCTACGAGCAGTACTTC
NA,TRBV27,TRBD1,14,TRBJ1-2,CASSKNTGVFGYTF,TGTGCCAGCAGTAAGAATACAGGGGTATTTGGCTACACCTTC
NA,TRBV7-9,TRBD1,17,TRBJ2-7,CASRGARDSHTSYEQYF,TGTGCCAGCAGGGGAGCCCGGGACAGCCATACCTCCTACGAGCAGTACTTC
NA,TRBV5-4,TRBD1,15,TRBJ2-5,CASSSGTGAVGTQYF,TGTGCCAGCAGCTCCGGGACAGGGGCCGTGGGGACCCAGTACTTC
NA,TRBV10-3,TRBD2,16,TRBJ2-1,CAISDFPTSGDNEQFF,TGTGCCATCAGTGACTTCCCAACTAGCGGGGACAATGAGCAGTTCTTC
NA,TRBV25-1,TRBD2,18,TRBJ2-1,CASSKTVIAGGPYNEQFF,TGTGCCAGCAGTAAGACCGTTATAGCGGGGGGACCTTACAATGAGCAGTTCTTC
few,TRBV6-1,NA,14,TRBJ2-7,CASSEGLLRNEQYF,TGTGCCAGCAGTGAGGGGCTCCTCCGGAACGAGCAGTACTTC
NA,TRBV5-1,TRBD1,14,TRBJ2-7,CASSSPGQGYEQYF,TGCGCCAGCAGCTCGCCGGGACAGGGTTACGAGCAGTACTTC
NA,TRBV4-1,NA,11,TRBJ1-1,CASSRGQEAFF,TGCGCCAGCAGTCGAGGACAAGAAGCTTTCTTT
few,TRBV6-5,NA,16,TRBJ2-7,CASSYRGRGRPYEQYF,TGTGCCAGCAGTTACCGGGGCAGGGGAAGGCCCTACGAGCAGTACTTC
NA,TRBV11-3,TRBD1,15,TRBJ1-2,CASSYRGGLGYGYTF,TGTGCCAGCAGCTACAGGGGAGGCCTGGGCTATGGCTACACCTTC
NA,TRBV19,NA,13,TRBJ2-7,CASSPTGWNEQYF,TGTGCCAGTAGTCCTACAGGCTGGAACGAGCAGTACTTC
few,TRBV6-1,NA,14,TRBJ2-7,CASIVRDNFYEQYF,TGTGCCAGCATAGTCCGGGACAATTTCTACGAGCAGTACTTC
NA,TRBV11-3,TRBD2,19,TRBJ2-3,CASSLDGSGLADNTDTQYF,TGTGCCAGCAGCTTAGATGGATCGGGACTAGCGGATAACACAGATACGCAGTATTTT
few,TRBV18,TRBD1,15,TRBJ1-3,CATDSEDRVVNTIYF,TGTGCCACCGATTCCGAGGACAGGGTAGTAAACACCATATATTTT
NA,TRBV11-2,NA,16,TRBJ2-1,CASSLRTDQSYNEQFF,TGTGCCAGCAGCCTCAGGACAGATCAGTCCTACAATGAGCAGTTCTTC
NA,TRBV5-1,NA,14,TRBJ2-1,CASSWRDADNEQFF,TGCGCCAGCAGCTGGAGGGACGCGGACAATGAGCAGTTCTTC
medium-sized,TRBV11-2,NA,15,TRBJ1-4,CASSPQGRNNEKLFF,TGTGCCAGCAGCCCACAGGGACGGAATAATGAAAAACTGTTTTTT
few,TRBV29-1,NA,13,TRBJ1-1,CSGGGGERTEAFF,TGCAGTGGGGGGGGAGGGGAGAGGACTGAAGCTTTCTTT
NA,TRBV28,NA,15,TRBJ1-4,CASSTAGVANEKLFF,TGTGCCAGCAGCACGGCTGGAGTCGCAAATGAAAAACTGTTTTTT
NA,TRBV7-2,NA,13,TRBJ1-1,CASSLEVGIEAFF,TGTGCCAGTAGCTTAGAGGTCGGGATCGAAGCTTTCTTT
NA,TRBV11-2,TRBD2,14,TRBJ2-5,CASSRGVNEETQYF,TGTGCCAGCAGCCGGGGGGTGAACGAAGAGACCCAGTACTTC
NA,TRBV11-3,TRBD2,15,TRBJ2-1,CASSLRAGERNEQFF,TGTGCCAGCAGCTTAAGAGCGGGAGAGCGCAATGAGCAGTTCTTC
NA,TRBV11-3,NA,14,TRBJ1-1,CASSLGQASTEAFF,TGTGCCAGCAGCTTAGGACAGGCCTCCACTGAAGCTTTCTTT
few,TRBV2,TRBD2,13,TRBJ2-5,CASSAPREGEQYF,TGTGCCAGCAGCGCACCTCGGGAGGGGGAGCAGTACTTC
NA,TRBV9,TRBD1,13,TRBJ1-1,CASSLQGLTEAFF,TGTGCCAGCAGCTTACAGGGGTTAACTGAAGCTTTCTTT
large,TRBV7-6,NA,16,TRBJ1-4,CASSPGYAPIDEKLFF,TGTGCCAGCAGCCCGGGTTATGCCCCGATTGACGAAAAACTGTTTTTT
NA,TRBV4-2,NA,16,TRBJ2-3,CASSLLRGAYGDTQYF,TGTGCCAGCAGCCTTCTACGGGGAGCCTATGGAGATACGCAGTATTTT
few,TRBV2,NA,14,TRBJ1-1,CASGGEDSYHEAFF,TGTGCCAGCGGGGGGGAGGACAGCTACCATGAAGCTTTCTTT
few,TRBV2,TRBD2,14,TRBJ2-3,CASSEIAGVDTQYF,TGTGCCAGCAGTGAAATAGCGGGAGTGGATACGCAGTATTTT
once,TRBV19,TRBD1,15,TRBJ1-5,CASSPGTANNQPQHF,TGTGCCAGTAGCCCCGGGACAGCCAACAATCAGCCCCAGCATTTT
once,TRBV7-9,TRBD1,14,TRBJ2-7,CASSLASTGGEQYF,TGTGCCAGCAGCTTAGCTTCGACAGGGGGCGAGCAGTACTTC
NA,TRBV4-1,TRBD1,14,TRBJ1-2,CASTQGQLFGGYTF,TGCGCCAGCACACAGGGACAGCTATTTGGTGGCTACACCTTC
few,TRBV2,NA,13,TRBJ1-1,CASTKGENTEAFF,TGTGCCAGCACCAAGGGGGAGAACACTGAAGCTTTCTTT